This T cell receptor beta chain was obtained from a study of radiation and T cells in renal cell carcinoma. Overall study results and limits: Pretreatment tumor biopsies were lacking, so baseline clonotypes are unknown. In blood, top tumor clones expanded by 2 weeks, shrinking by 4.

Method: immunoSEQ multiplex PCR; TCRdb's copy keeps in-frame clones and lacks some. The sample lists over 25,000 clones, roughly 80% seen once, with around a third in the top ten. As to time point: blood 4 weeks post-SBRT, at nephrectomy. The treatment was: 15 Gy SBRT to primary tumor, nephrectomy 4 weeks later. The CDR3 spans 12 residues. Germline-derived CDR1 and CDR2 are SEHNR and FQNEAQ (reference sequence). Trimming removed 11 bases from V and 0 bases from J, with 8 bases in between. As for this clone: Antigen unknown.

The gene calls are TRBV7-9 and TRBJ2-1, with D perhaps assigned TRBD1 or TRBD2 (5 bases each). The receptor comes from a man aged 60-69 years with renal cell carcinoma. Sequencing was performed on blood, taken from a patient whose treatment included radiotherapy and nephrectomy. The CDR3 nucleotides read TGTGCCTGGGACCTCTCCTACAATGAGCAGTTCTTC. Its translation is CAWDLSYNEQFF.